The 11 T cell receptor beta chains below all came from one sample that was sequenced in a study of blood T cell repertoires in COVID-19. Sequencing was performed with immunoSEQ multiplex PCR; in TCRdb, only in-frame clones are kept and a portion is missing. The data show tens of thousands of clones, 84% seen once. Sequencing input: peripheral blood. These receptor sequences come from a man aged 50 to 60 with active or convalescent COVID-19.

This CDR3 reads CASSHRQGLNYGYTF. The CDR3 DNA reads TGCGCCAGCAGCCATCGACAGGGGTTAAACTATGGCTACACCTTC. The chain recombines TRBV5-1 with TRBJ1-2, with 8 nucleotides matching TRBD1. V shed 4 bases, J shed 2 bases, and the junction held 7 bases outside the gene matches. The germline gives CDR1 SGHRS, CDR2 YFSETQ. The CDR3 sequence is 15 residues long.

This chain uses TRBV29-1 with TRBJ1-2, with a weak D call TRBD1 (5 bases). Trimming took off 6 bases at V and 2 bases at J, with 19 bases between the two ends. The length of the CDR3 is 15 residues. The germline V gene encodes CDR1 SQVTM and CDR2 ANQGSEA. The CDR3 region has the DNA TGCAGCGTGCCGGGACTCCCCCATAACAACTATGGCTACACCTTC. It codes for CSVPGLPHNNYGYTF.

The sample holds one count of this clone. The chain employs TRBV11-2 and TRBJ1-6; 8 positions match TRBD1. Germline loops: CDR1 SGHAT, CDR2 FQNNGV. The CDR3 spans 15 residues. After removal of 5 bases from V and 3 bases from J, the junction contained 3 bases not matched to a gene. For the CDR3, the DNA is TGTGCCAGCAGCAGAACAGGGGGCTATAATTCACCCCTCCACTTT. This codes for CASSRTGGYNSPLHF.

The CDR3 is CASSQVASARTDTQYF. For the CDR3, the DNA is TGTGCCAGCAGCCAAGTAGCTAGCGCCCGCACAGATACGCAGTATTTT. This chain uses TRBV3-1 (or the pseudogene TRBV3-2) with TRBJ2-3; a weak D match, TRBD2 (6 bases). The CDR3 has 16 residues. The V gene lost 1 base and the J gene lost 1 base, with 12 bases spanning the gap. Germline CDR1 is LGHDT and CDR2 is YNNKEL (reference sequence).

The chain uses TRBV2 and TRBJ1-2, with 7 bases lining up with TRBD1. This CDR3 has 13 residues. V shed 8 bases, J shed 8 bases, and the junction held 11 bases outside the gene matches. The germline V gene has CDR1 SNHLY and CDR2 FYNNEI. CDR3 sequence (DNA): TGTGCCAGCCCAGACAGGGACCTGAGGGGCTACACCTTC. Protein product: CASPDRDLRGYTF.

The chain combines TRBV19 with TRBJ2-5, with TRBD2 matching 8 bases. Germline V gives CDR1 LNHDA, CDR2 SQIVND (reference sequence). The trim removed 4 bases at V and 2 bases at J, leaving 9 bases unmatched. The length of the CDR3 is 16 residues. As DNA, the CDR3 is TGTGCCAGTAGTAGGGCGTCCAGCGGGGGACAAGAGACCCAGTACTTC. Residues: CASSRASSGGQETQYF.

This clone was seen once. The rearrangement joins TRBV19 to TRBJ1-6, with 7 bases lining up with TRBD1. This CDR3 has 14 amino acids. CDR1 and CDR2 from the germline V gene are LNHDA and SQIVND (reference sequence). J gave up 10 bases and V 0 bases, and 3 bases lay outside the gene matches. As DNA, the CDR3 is TGTGCCAGTAGTATAGAGACAGGGAGGTCACCCCTCCACTTT. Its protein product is CASSIETGRSPLHF.

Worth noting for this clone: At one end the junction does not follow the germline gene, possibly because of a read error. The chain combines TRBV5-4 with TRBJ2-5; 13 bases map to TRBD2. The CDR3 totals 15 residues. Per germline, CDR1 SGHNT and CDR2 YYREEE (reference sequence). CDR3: CASSAGVGTSGTGDF. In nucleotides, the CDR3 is TGTGCCAGCAGCGCGGGCGTCGGGACTAGCGGGACGGGGGACTTC.

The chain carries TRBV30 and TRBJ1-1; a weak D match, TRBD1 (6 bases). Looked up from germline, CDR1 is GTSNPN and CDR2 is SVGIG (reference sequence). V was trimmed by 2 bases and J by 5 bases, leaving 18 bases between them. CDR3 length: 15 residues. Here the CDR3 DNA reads TGTGCCTGGAGTCAACCATCCGCGGGGGCTACTGAAGCTTTCTTT. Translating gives CAWSQPSAGATEAFF.

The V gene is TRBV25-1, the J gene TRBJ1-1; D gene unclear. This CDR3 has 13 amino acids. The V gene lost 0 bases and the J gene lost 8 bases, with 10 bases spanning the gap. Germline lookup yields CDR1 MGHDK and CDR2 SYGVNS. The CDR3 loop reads CASSEYDQREAFF. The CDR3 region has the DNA TGTGCCAGCAGTGAATATGACCAGAGGGAAGCTTTCTTT.

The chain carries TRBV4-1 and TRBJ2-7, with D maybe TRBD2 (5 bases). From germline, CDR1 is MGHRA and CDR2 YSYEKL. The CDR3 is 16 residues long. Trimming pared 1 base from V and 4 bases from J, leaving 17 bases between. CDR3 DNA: TGCGCCAGCAGCCAAGCCAGCGGTGATTTGAGGTACGAGCAGTACTTC. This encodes CASSQASGDLRYEQYF.